This T cell receptor beta chain was captured in a study of blood T cell repertoires in COVID-19. Trimming took off 5 bases at V and 6 bases at J, with 20 bases between the two ends. Germline values: CDR1 LNHDA, CDR2 SQIVND (reference sequence). This CDR3 is built from 16 residues. Repertoires were generated with immunoSEQ multiplex PCR, while TCRdb's copy carries only in-frame clones and drops some. Of a few hundred thousand clones in the sample, about 80% are singletons; the top ten hold more than 15%. The V and J genes are TRBV19 and TRBJ1-5, with D possibly being TRBD1 (5 bases). Sequences were obtained from peripheral blood. The clonotype originates from a person aged 65 to 79 with COVID-19, enrolled during active disease. Here the CDR3 reads CASSARGGKEGQPQHF. CDR3 bases: TGTGCCAGTAGTGCCCGCGGGGGGAAGGAGGGTCAGCCCCAGCATTTT.